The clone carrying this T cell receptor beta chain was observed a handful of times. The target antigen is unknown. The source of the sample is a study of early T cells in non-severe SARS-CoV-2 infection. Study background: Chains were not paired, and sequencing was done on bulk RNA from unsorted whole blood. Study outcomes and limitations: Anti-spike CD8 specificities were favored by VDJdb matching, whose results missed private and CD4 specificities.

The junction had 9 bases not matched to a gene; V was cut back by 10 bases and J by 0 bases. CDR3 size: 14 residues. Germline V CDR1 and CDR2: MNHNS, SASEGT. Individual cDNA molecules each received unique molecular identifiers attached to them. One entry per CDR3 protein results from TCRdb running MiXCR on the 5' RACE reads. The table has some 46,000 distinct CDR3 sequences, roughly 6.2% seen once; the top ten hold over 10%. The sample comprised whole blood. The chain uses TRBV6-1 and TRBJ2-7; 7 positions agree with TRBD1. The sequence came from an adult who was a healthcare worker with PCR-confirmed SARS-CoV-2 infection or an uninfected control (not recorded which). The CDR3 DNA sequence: TGTGCCATAACTTCACAGGGGAGCTCCTACGAGCAGTACTTC. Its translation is CAITSQGSSYEQYF.